These T cell receptor beta chains were read from a single sample in a study of blood T cell repertoires in COVID-19. Only in-frame clones appear in the TCRdb table, and some are missing; sequencing was by immunoSEQ multiplex PCR. In the table there are a few hundred thousand clones, 88% of which are singletons. Sequenced material: peripheral blood. These receptors all come from a man aged 55 to 70 who had recovered from COVID-19. Both conserved end residues are part of each CDR3. D genes are given only for firm matches. Clone size is given for some rows only: seen once, a few or many times, or a class if the clone is expanded.

D gene	V gene	J gene	clone size	CDR3 protein	CDR3 DNA
NA	TRBV14	TRBJ1-1	few	CASSQDMRGKGLNTEAFF	TGTGCCAGCAGCCAAGATATGCGGGGGAAAGGGCTGAACACTGAAGCTTTCTTT
TRBD1	TRBV6-1	TRBJ1-5	NA	CASSESVQGGLGQPQHF	TGTGCCAGCAGTGAATCGGTCCAGGGGGGTCTTGGCCAGCCCCAGCATTTT
TRBD2	TRBV5-4	TRBJ2-1	NA	CASGGGGAFNEQFF	TGTGCCAGCGGCGGCGGGGGGGCCTTCAATGAGCAGTTCTTC
NA	TRBV7-6	TRBJ2-7	NA	CASSLTKIAGTLPYEQYF	TGTGCCAGCAGCTTGACGAAAATCGCAGGTACTCTCCCCTACGAGCAGTACTTC
NA	TRBV19	TRBJ2-5	NA	CASSTRRPGEETQYF	TGTGCCAGTAGTACGCGGCGCCCCGGAGAGGAGACCCAGTACTTC
NA	TRBV24-1	TRBJ2-7	NA	CATSDRPDGWPYEQYF	TGTGCCACCAGTGACCGGCCAGACGGGTGGCCCTACGAGCAGTACTTC
TRBD1	TRBV19	TRBJ1-5	once	CASSIQVNRGLQPQHF	TGTGCCAGTAGTATTCAGGTGAACAGGGGGCTTCAGCCCCAGCATTTT
NA	TRBV11-2	TRBJ2-1	NA	CASSLDGAYNEQFF	TGTGCCAGCAGCTTAGATGGAGCATACAATGAGCAGTTCTTC
NA	TRBV4-1	TRBJ2-5	NA	CASSPPTDQETQYF	TGCGCCAGCAGCCCACCGACTGACCAAGAGACCCAGTACTTC
NA	TRBV5-1	TRBJ1-1	NA	CASSLGEGRGTEAFF	TGCGCCAGCAGCTTGGGTGAGGGGAGGGGCACTGAAGCTTTCTTT
TRBD1	TRBV2	TRBJ1-1	NA	CASRKTGEATEAFF	TGTGCCAGCAGAAAGACAGGGGAGGCCACTGAAGCTTTCTTT
NA	TRBV18	TRBJ1-6	NA	CASSPGLNREGPLHF	TGTGCCAGCTCACCAGGCCTAAACAGGGAGGGTCCCCTCCACTTT
TRBD1	TRBV9	TRBJ2-5	NA	CASSRDSETQYF	TGTGCCAGCAGCCGGGACAGTGAGACCCAGTACTTC
NA	TRBV2	TRBJ2-3	NA	CASKPDTGWITDTQYF	TGTGCCAGCAAGCCGGACACGGGTTGGATCACAGATACGCAGTATTTT
NA	TRBV30	TRBJ1-2	NA	CACIRGIYGYTF	TGTGCCTGCATCAGAGGCATCTATGGCTACACCTTC
TRBD2	TRBV5-1	TRBJ2-7	NA	CASSLQGTSGWGISYEQYF	TGCGCCAGCAGCTTGCAGGGGACTAGCGGGTGGGGGATCTCCTACGAGCAGTACTTC
TRBD1	TRBV6-1	TRBJ1-2	NA	CASSERTGGNYGYTF	TGTGCCAGCAGTGAGAGGACAGGGGGCAACTATGGCTACACCTTC
TRBD1	TRBV9	TRBJ2-1	NA	CASSVETGPFNEQFF	TGTGCCAGCAGCGTAGAGACAGGGCCCTTCAATGAGCAGTTCTTC
NA	TRBV6-2/TRBV6-3	TRBJ2-7	NA	CASSLRTYEQYF	TGTGCCAGCAGTTTGCGAACCTACGAGCAGTACTTC
TRBD1	TRBV27	TRBJ2-2	NA	CASKGQGALGGELFF	TGTGCCAGCAAAGGACAGGGGGCGCTTGGCGGGGAGCTGTTTTTT
NA	TRBV14	TRBJ1-4	NA	CASSQERNRLSEKLFF	TGTGCCAGCAGCCAAGAAAGGAACAGGCTTAGTGAAAAACTGTTTTTT
TRBD1	TRBV19	TRBJ1-2	NA	CASTYRPGQGGNGYTF	TGTGCCAGCACCTACCGACCGGGACAGGGAGGTAATGGCTACACCTTC
TRBD2	TRBV5-6	TRBJ2-2	NA	CASSLRAGRGTGELFF	TGTGCCAGCAGCCTCCGAGCGGGGCGGGGCACCGGGGAGCTGTTTTTT
TRBD2	TRBV5-4	TRBJ2-5	NA	CASSSGLAGGSQETQYF	TGTGCCAGCAGCTCGGGACTAGCGGGGGGCTCCCAAGAGACCCAGTACTTC
TRBD1	TRBV5-1	TRBJ2-7	NA	CASSWGTGETYEQYF	TGCGCCAGCAGCTGGGGGACAGGGGAAACCTACGAGCAGTACTTC
TRBD1	TRBV5-1	TRBJ2-1	once	CASSSTGGLNEQFF	TGCGCCAGCAGCTCGACAGGGGGCCTGAATGAGCAGTTCTTC
NA	TRBV6-6	TRBJ1-5	NA	CASTEQVSQRNQPQHF	TGTGCCAGCACCGAACAGGTGTCACAGCGCAATCAGCCCCAGCATTTT